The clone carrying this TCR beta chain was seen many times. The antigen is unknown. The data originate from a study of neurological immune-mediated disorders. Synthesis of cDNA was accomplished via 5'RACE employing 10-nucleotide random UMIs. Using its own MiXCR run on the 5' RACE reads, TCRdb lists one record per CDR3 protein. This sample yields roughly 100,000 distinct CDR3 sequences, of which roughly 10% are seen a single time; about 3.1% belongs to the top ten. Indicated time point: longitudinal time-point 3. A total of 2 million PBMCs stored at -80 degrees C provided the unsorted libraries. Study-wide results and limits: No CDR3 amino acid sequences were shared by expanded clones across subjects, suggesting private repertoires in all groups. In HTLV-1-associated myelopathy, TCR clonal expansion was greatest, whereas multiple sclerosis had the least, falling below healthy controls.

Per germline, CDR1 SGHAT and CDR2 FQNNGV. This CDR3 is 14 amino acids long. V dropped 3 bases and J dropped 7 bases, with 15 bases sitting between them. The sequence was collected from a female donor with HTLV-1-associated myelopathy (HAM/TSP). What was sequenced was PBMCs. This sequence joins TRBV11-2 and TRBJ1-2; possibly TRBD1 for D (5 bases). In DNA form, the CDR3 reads TGTGCCAGCAGCTTCGAGGGGAGTGGAGGTGGCTACACCTTC. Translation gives CASSFEGSGGGYTF.